The 10 T cell receptor beta chains reported below all come from one sample, sequenced in a study of shared clonotypes between healthy human individuals. It was CD45RO-negative cells, positively selected for CCR7, that made up naive CD8 cells, with terminally differentiated effector memory CD45RA+ cells excluded. Sequencing used immunoSEQ multiplex PCR; TCRdb keeps in-frame clones, though not all of them. This repertoire shows over 2,000,000 clones, 85% to 95% found once; its top ten account for around 1.7%. Source material: naive CD8+ T cells from PBMCs. Every receptor here comes from a man younger than 30 in good health. Some clones in this sample may be carry-over from other donors' samples.

The rearrangement links TRBV7-3 to TRBJ2-3; D remains unclear. Germline CDR1 and CDR2: SGHTA and FQGTGA. Trimming pared 3 bases from V and 2 bases from J, leaving 12 bases between. The CDR3 runs 15 residues. Here the CDR3 reads CASSFLAEPTDTQYF. As DNA, the CDR3 is TGTGCCAGCAGCTTTCTCGCAGAACCCACAGATACGCAGTATTTT. The full variable domain, with the rest looked up from reference TRBV7-3 and TRBJ2-3, is GAGVSQTPSNKVTEKGKYVELRCDPISGHTALYWYRQSLGQGPEFLIYFQGTGAADDSGLPNDRFFAVRPEGSVSTLKIQRTERGDSAVYLCASSFLAEPTDTQYFGPGTRLTVL.

The rearrangement joins TRBV28 to TRBJ1-1; 7 bases are a match to TRBD1. The CDR3 loop spans 15 amino acids. Losses at the gene ends were 1 base for V and 4 bases for J; bases not matched to a gene: 6. CDR1 MDHEN and CDR2 SYDVKM come from the germline V gene. CDR3: CASSLYQGVGTEAFF. CDR3 bases: TGTGCCAGCAGTTTATATCAGGGGGTGGGCACTGAAGCTTTCTTT.

The V call is TRBV28, the J call TRBJ2-7; 8 bases are a match to TRBD2. Germline loops: CDR1 MDHEN, CDR2 SYDVKM. V lost 9 bases, J lost 3 bases, and 13 bases stayed unmatched. The CDR3 spans 15 residues. As DNA, the CDR3 is TGTGCCAGTAACGCCCGGGGCAGCGGGAGCTACGAGCAGTACTTC. This gives the protein CASNARGSGSYEQYF. Using reference TRBV28 and TRBJ2-7 for the parts outside the CDR3, the full variable domain is DVKVTQSSRYLVKRTGEKVFLECVQDMDHENMFWYRQDPGLGLRLIYFSYDVKMKEKGDIPEGYSVSREKKERFSLILESASTNQTSMYLCASNARGSGSYEQYFGPGTRLTVT.

The chain combines TRBV27 with TRBJ2-7; D unresolved. V lost 6 bases, J lost 2 bases, and 17 bases lay in between. CDR3 size: 15 residues. Per the germline V gene, CDR1 is MNHEY and CDR2 is SMNVEV (reference sequence). This chain's CDR3 is CASSRATLGTYEQYF. For the CDR3, the DNA is TGTGCCAGCAGCCGGGCCACACTTGGAACCTACGAGCAGTACTTC.

The chain recombines TRBV27 with TRBJ2-5; D is unclear. Trimming pared 4 bases from V and 2 bases from J, leaving 17 bases between. The length of the CDR3 is 16 residues. The V gene's germline CDR1 is MNHEY and CDR2 SMNVEV (reference sequence). CDR3 region: CASSSRAPASQETQYF. CDR3 DNA sequence: TGTGCCAGCAGTTCACGGGCCCCCGCCTCACAAGAGACCCAGTACTTC.

The rearrangement joins TRBV7-8 to TRBJ1-1, with a weak D call TRBD1 (5 bases). V was trimmed by 0 bases and J by 4 bases, leaving 18 bases between them. The CDR3 loop spans 17 amino acids. Germline CDR1 reads SGHVS; CDR2 reads FQNEAQ. Written as DNA, the CDR3 is TGTGCCAGCAGCTTAGCTACGGAGGGGTTCTCGGGCACTGAAGCTTTCTTT. Amino acids: CASSLATEGFSGTEAFF. The whole variable domain, filled in from reference TRBV7-8 and TRBJ1-1, reads GAGVSQSPRYKVAKRGQDVALRCDPISGHVSLFWYQQALGQGPEFLTYFQNEAQLDKSGLPSDRFFAERPEGSVSTLKIQRTQQEDSAVYLCASSLATEGFSGTEAFFGQGTRLTVV.

The chain is built from TRBV18 and TRBJ1-5, with a weak D call TRBD1 (5 bases). The germline V and J ends were trimmed by 3 bases and 0 bases, with 15 bases remaining between them. The CDR3 runs 17 residues. Germline V gives CDR1 KGHSH, CDR2 LQKENI. The CDR3 loop is CASSPPGRPYSNQPQHF. CDR3 nucleotide sequence: TGTGCCAGCTCACCTCCGGGACGACCGTATAGCAATCAGCCCCAGCATTTT.

The table lists this clone with a count of one. The junction does not match germline at one end; this may be a read error. Here the CDR3 DNA reads TGTGCCAGCAGCTTAGCCGAGACCGAGGAGCTGTTTTTT. This codes for CASSLAETEELFF. The rearrangement links TRBV11-1 to TRBJ2-2; D is uncertain. In germline, CDR1 is SGHAT, CDR2 FQDESV (reference sequence). CDR3 length: 13 amino acids.

The CDR3 is CASSDSDRFAANYGYTF. Here the CDR3 DNA reads TGTGCCAGCAGCGACTCAGACAGGTTCGCTGCTAACTATGGCTACACCTTC. The chain uses TRBV7-9 and TRBJ1-2; tentatively, D is TRBD1 (6 bases). The germline V gene encodes CDR1 SEHNR and CDR2 FQNEAQ (reference sequence). V was trimmed by 5 bases and J by 0 bases, leaving 19 bases between them. This CDR3 is 17 amino acids long.

The chain has TRBV19 and TRBJ2-1, with 7 nucleotides matching TRBD1. Trimming at V came to 3 bases and at J to 3 bases, leaving 5 bases not matched to a gene. The CDR3 totals 15 residues. Germline CDR1 reads LNHDA; CDR2 reads SQIVND (reference sequence). The CDR3 DNA reads as TGTGCCAGTAGTATCGGTTGGGACAGCTACAATGAGCAGTTCTTC. Its translation: CASSIGWDSYNEQFF.